Listed here are 10 T cell receptor beta chains from one sample, sequenced in a study of T-cell memory formation after mild COVID-19. Each CDR3 protein is one row after TCRdb ran MiXCR on the 5' RACE reads. The data contain approximately 570,000 distinct CDR3 sequences, under 20% of them singletons. Sequencing used PBMCs or a T cell subset sorted from them (not recorded which). The receptors come from an adult woman who had mild COVID-19 (a few samples of this study predate the infection). Cell type and time point are not known.

The chain recombines TRBV20-1 with TRBJ2-7; 7 bases match TRBD1. After removal of 0 bases from V and 6 bases from J, the junction contained 8 bases not matched to a gene. Germline CDR1 DFQATT, CDR2 SNEGSKA (reference sequence). The CDR3 has 14 amino acids. CDR3 protein: CSARDPARGSEQYF. The CDR3 DNA is TGCAGTGCTAGAGATCCAGCCAGGGGGAGCGAGCAGTACTTC.

This chain connects TRBV5-1 to TRBJ2-3, with D possibly being TRBD2 (6 bases). In germline, CDR1 is SGHRS, CDR2 YFSETQ. There are 14 residues in the CDR3. V lost 4 bases and J lost 6, with 15 bases in between. The CDR3 spells CASSKTGRGDTQYF. The CDR3 DNA is TGCGCCAGCAGCAAAACAGGCCGGGGGGATACGCAGTATTTT.

This sequence joins TRBV4-1 and TRBJ1-4; D gene uncertain. From germline, CDR1 is MGHRA and CDR2 YSYEKL. The CDR3 loop spans 15 amino acids. Trimming took 4 bases from V and 0 from J, leaving 9 bases between them. As DNA, the CDR3 is TGCGCCAGCAGCCTTTCAGTGTCAACTAATGAAAAACTGTTTTTT. Encoded protein: CASSLSVSTNEKLFF.

This chain uses TRBV12-3 or TRBV12-4 with TRBJ2-7; possibly TRBD1 or TRBD2 for D (5 bases each). The CDR3 is 15 amino acids. V was clipped by 10 bases and J by 5 bases, with 24 bases between them. DNA of the CDR3: TGTGCCACCGCGAGTCCGGGACGAGGGAGAAACGAGCAGTACTTC. It codes for CATASPGRGRNEQYF.

This clonotype was seen a few times. The chain carries TRBV6-4 and TRBJ2-1; 16 positions agree with TRBD2. The junction had 8 bases not matched to a gene; V was cut back by 6 bases and J by 9 bases. CDR1 is MRHNA and CDR2 is SNTAGT in the germline V gene. This CDR3 contains 16 residues. CDR3 sequence reads: CASSLGLAGGPGEQFF. In DNA form, the CDR3 reads TGTGCCAGCAGCCTGGGACTAGCGGGGGGGCCGGGTGAGCAGTTCTTC.

This clonotype was counted only a few times. This rearrangement joins TRBV12-3 or TRBV12-4 to TRBJ2-1; 9 bases map to TRBD2. Trimming cost V 5 bases and J 3 bases; bases outside gene matches: 8. The CDR3 is made up of 16 amino acids. CDR3 in DNA: TGTGCCAGCAGTCCTCTTAGCGGGAGTATCTACAATGAGCAGTTCTTC. Its translation: CASSPLSGSIYNEQFF.

This clonotype showed up just a few times. The V call is TRBV13, the J call TRBJ2-1; D is possibly TRBD2 (5 bases). Trimming took 5 bases from V and 3 from J, leaving 14 bases between them. This CDR3 has 15 residues. The germline V gene has CDR1 PRHDT and CDR2 FYEKMQ (reference sequence). The CDR3 bases are TGTGCCAGCAGCCTCCCCGGGGAAAACTACAATGAGCAGTTCTTC. Protein: CASSLPGENYNEQFF.

This clonotype was seen a few times. This chain uses TRBV20-1 with TRBJ2-1, with TRBD1 matching over 7 bases. The CDR3 contains 16 residues. The trim removed 0 bases at V and 0 bases at J, leaving 5 bases unmatched. The germline gives CDR1 DFQATT, CDR2 SNEGSKA (reference sequence). The CDR3 DNA is TGCAGTGCTAGAGATCCGACAGGGAGCTCCTACAATGAGCAGTTCTTC. Translated: CSARDPTGSSYNEQFF.

This chain connects TRBV5-1 to TRBJ2-1; D perhaps matches TRBD2 (6 bases). The germline V gene has CDR1 SGHRS and CDR2 YFSETQ. The length of the CDR3 is 16 residues. Trimming pared 7 bases from V and 4 bases from J, leaving 21 bases between. In nucleotides, the CDR3 is TGCGCCAGCGGCGGAGGGCTGAGGGCTGCTTACAATGAGCAGTTCTTC. Translating gives CASGGGLRAAYNEQFF.

The chain is built from TRBV5-5 and TRBJ2-1; D tentatively fits TRBD1 or TRBD2 (5 bases each). The CDR3 covers 13 residues. Trimming shortened V by 3 bases and J by 4 bases, and 8 bases separated the two germline ends. Germline assignment: CDR1 SGHKS and CDR2 YYEKEE (reference sequence). Here the CDR3 reads CASSWDPYNEQFF. The CDR3 region has the DNA TGTGCCAGCAGCTGGGACCCTTACAATGAGCAGTTCTTC.